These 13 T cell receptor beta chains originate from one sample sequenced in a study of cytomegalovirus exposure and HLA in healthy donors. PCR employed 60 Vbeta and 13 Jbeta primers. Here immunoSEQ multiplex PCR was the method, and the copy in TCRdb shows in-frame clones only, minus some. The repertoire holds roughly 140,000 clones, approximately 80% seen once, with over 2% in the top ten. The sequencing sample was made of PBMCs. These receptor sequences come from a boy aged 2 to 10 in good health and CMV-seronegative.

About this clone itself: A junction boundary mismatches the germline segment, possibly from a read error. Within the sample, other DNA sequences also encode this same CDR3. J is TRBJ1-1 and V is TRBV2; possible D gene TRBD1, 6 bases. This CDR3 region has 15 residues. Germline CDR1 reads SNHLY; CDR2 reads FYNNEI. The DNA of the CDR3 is TGTGCCAGCAGCGAAGAACCGGGACATTACCTTGAAGCTTTCTTT. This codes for CASSEEPGHYLEAFF.

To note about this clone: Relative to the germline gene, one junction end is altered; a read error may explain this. The CDR3 DNA reads TGCGCCAGCAGTGAGCCCCTCTCACTAGCCAAAGACATTCAGTACTTC. This gives the protein CASSEPLSLAKDIQYF. V is TRBV10-2 and J is TRBJ2-4; D may be TRBD2 (6 bases). CDR3 length: 16 residues. Per germline, CDR1 WSHSY and CDR2 SAAADI.

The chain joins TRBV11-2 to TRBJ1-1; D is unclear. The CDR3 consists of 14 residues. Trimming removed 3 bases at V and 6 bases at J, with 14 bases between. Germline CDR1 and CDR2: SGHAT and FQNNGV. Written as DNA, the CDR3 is TGTGCCAGCAGCTTGGGATCCGCGGGCCCTGAAGCTTTCTTT. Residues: CASSLGSAGPEAFF.

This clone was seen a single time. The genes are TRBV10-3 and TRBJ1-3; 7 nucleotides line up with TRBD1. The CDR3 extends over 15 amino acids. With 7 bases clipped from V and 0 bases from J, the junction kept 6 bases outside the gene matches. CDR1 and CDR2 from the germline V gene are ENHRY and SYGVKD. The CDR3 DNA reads TGTGCCATCACCTCCGGGACAGTCTCTGGAAACACCATATATTTT. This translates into CAITSGTVSGNTIYF.

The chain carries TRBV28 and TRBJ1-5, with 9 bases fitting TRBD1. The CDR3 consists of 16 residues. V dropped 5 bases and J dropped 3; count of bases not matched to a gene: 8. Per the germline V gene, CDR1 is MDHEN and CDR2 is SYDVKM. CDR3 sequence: CASSDPDRGFNQPQHF. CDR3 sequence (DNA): TGTGCCAGCAGTGACCCGGACAGGGGATTCAATCAGCCCCAGCATTTT.

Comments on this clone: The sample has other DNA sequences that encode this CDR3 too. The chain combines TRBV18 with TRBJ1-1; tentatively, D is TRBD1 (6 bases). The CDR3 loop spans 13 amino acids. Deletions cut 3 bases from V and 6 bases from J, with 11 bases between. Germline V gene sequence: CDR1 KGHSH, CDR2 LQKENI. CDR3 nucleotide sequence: TGTGCCAGCTCACCGAGTGGGGGCCCTGAAGCTTTCTTT. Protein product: CASSPSGGPEAFF. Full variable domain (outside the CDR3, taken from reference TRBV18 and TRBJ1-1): NAGVMQNPRHLVRRRGQEARLRCSPMKGHSHVYWYRQLPEEGLKFMVYLQKENIIDESGMPKERFSAEFPKEGPSILRIQQVVRGDSAAYFCASSPSGGPEAFFGQGTRLTVV.

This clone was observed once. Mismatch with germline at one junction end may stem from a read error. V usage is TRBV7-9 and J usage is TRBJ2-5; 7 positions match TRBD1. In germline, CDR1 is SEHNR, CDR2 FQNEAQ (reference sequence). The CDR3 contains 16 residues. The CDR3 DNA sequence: TGTTCCAGCAGCTTAGAGACAGGGCCCGTCGGGGAGACCCAGTACTTC. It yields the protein CSSSLETGPVGETQYF.

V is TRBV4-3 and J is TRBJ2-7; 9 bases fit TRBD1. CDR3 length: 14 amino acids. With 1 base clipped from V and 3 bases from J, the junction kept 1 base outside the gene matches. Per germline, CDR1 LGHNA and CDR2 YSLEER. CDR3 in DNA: TGCGCCAGCAGCCAAGGACAGGGGGTCTACGAGCAGTACTTC. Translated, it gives CASSQGQGVYEQYF.

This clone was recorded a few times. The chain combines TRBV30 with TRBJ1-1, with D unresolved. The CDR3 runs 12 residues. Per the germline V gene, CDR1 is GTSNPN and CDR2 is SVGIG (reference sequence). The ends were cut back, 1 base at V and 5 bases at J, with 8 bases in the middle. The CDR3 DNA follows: TGTGCCTGGAGTGGAGGCGGGACTGAAGCTTTCTTT. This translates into CAWSGGGTEAFF.

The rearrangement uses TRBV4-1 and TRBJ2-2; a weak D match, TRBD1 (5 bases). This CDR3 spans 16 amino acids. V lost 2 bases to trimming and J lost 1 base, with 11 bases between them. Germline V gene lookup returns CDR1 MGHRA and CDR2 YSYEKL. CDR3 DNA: TGCGCCAGCAGCCAACAGGGAATAGTGAACACCGGGGAGCTGTTTTTT. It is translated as CASSQQGIVNTGELFF.

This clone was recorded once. CDR3 coding DNA: TGTGCCAGCAGCGAATCCGGGACAGCGAGCTCCTACGAGCAGTACTTC. Translating gives CASSESGTASSYEQYF. The chain couples TRBV9 to TRBJ2-7; 7 bases align to TRBD1. The CDR3 runs to 16 residues. J was trimmed by 0 bases and V by 3 bases; bases with no gene match: 9. Germline loops: CDR1 SGDLS, CDR2 YYNGEE.

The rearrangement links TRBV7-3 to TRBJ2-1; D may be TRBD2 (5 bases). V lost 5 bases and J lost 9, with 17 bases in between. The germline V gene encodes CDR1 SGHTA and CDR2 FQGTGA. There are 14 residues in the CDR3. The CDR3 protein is CASSLGSSRGEQFF. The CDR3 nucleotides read TGTGCCAGCAGCCTCGGGTCTAGCCGGGGTGAGCAGTTCTTC.

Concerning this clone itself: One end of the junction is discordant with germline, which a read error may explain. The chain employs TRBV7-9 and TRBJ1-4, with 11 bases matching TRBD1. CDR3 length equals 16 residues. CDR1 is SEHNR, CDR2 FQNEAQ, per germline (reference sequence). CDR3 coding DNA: TGTTCCAGCAGCACACCGCCGGGACAGGGGGACGAAAAACTGTTTTTT. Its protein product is CSSSTPPGQGDEKLFF.